The sequence of this TCR beta chain was determined in a study of blood T cell repertoires in COVID-19. Study details: Samples representing acute and convalescent COVID-19 were sourced from the United States, Italy and Spain. T cells, B-cell-depleted T cells, or PBMCs provided the cDNA or gDNA that served as material.

In the original processing: Amplification of reference gene primers was used by the study to estimate nucleated cell counts. The method was immunoSEQ multiplex PCR; TCRdb's version includes in-frame clones alone and lacks a portion of them. V and J calls and clone size are given by that table; D and trimming were obtained from the DNA. This sample has hundreds of thousands of clones; roughly 88% occur once, and the top ten carry more than 1.4%. The sequenced sample consisted of peripheral blood. The clonotype originates from a woman in her 30s with active or convalescent COVID-19.

The CDR3 nucleotides are TGTGCCAGCAGCTGGGACAGGGGGTACTATGGCTACACCTTC. Translating gives CASSWDRGYYGYTF. The rearrangement uses TRBV7-9 and TRBJ1-2; 11 bases agree with TRBD1. CDR1 and CDR2 from the germline V gene are SEHNR and FQNEAQ (reference sequence). With V trimmed by 4 bases and J by 3 bases, 1 base remained unmatched. This CDR3 is 14 amino acids long.